This is a list of T cell receptor beta chains from one sample in a study of lymphopenia after photon versus proton radiotherapy. Profiled with immunoSEQ multiplex PCR; TCRdb holds only in-frame clones, not every one. The sample contains 30,000 or so clones, around 87% of which appear only once. This specimen was peripheral blood, taken from a patient treated with proton-based radiotherapy. These receptors all come from a woman aged 55-70 years with cholangiocarcinoma. Some clones in this sample may be carry-over from other donors' samples. The CDR3 runs from the conserved cysteine through the conserved F or W. Each record gives: CDR3 protein, CDR3 DNA, D gene, J gene, CDR3 length, clone size, V gene. D genes are given only for firm matches. Some rows have no size entry. The others give once, few or many, or a class for an expanded clone.

CDR3aa: CASSSGPTTSEQYF
CDR3nt: TGTGCCAGCAGCTCGGGACCGACCACGAGTGAGCAGTACTTC
d_gene: .
j_gene: TRBJ2-7
len: 14
abundance: .
v_gene: TRBV5-5

CDR3aa: CASSPRQGNGNTIYF
CDR3nt: TGTGCCAGCTCACCAAGACAGGGGAATGGAAACACCATATATTTT
d_gene: TRBD1
j_gene: TRBJ1-3
len: 15
abundance: .
v_gene: TRBV18

CDR3aa: CASSPTAPWAGKEQYF
CDR3nt: TGTGCCAGCAGTCCAACCGCCCCGTGGGCAGGGAAGGAGCAGTACTTC
d_gene: .
j_gene: TRBJ2-7
len: 16
abundance: .
v_gene: TRBV27

CDR3aa: CASSPRTQGVANEKLFF
CDR3nt: TGTGCCAGCAGTCCGAGGACACAAGGGGTTGCTAATGAAAAACTGTTTTTT
d_gene: .
j_gene: TRBJ1-4
len: 17
abundance: .
v_gene: TRBV27

CDR3aa: CASSLGPDTHDGYTF
CDR3nt: TGCGCCAGCAGCTTGGGGCCGGACACCCACGATGGCTACACCTTC
d_gene: .
j_gene: TRBJ1-2
len: 15
abundance: .
v_gene: TRBV5-1

CDR3aa: CASSFSSAAYEQYF
CDR3nt: TGTGCCAGCAGTTTCTCTAGCGCGGCCTACGAGCAGTACTTC
d_gene: .
j_gene: TRBJ2-7
len: 14
abundance: .
v_gene: TRBV27

CDR3aa: CASSLGSRWVQYF
CDR3nt: TGTGCCAGCAGCTTAGGTTCCCGGTGGGTTCAGTACTTC
d_gene: .
j_gene: TRBJ2-4
len: 13
abundance: .
v_gene: TRBV7-2

CDR3aa: CASSLRGSYNEQFF
CDR3nt: TGTGCCAGCAGCTTGAGGGGCTCCTACAATGAGCAGTTCTTC
d_gene: .
j_gene: TRBJ2-1
len: 14
abundance: .
v_gene: TRBV7-3

CDR3aa: CASSSYGQGNTEAFF
CDR3nt: TGTGCCAGCAGTTCGTACGGACAGGGGAACACTGAAGCTTTCTTT
d_gene: TRBD1
j_gene: TRBJ1-1
len: 15
abundance: once
v_gene: TRBV2

CDR3aa: CASSTLAGGVYEQYF
CDR3nt: TGTGCCAGCAGCACACTAGCGGGAGGGGTTTACGAGCAGTACTTC
d_gene: TRBD2
j_gene: TRBJ2-7
len: 15
abundance: .
v_gene: TRBV7-6

CDR3aa: CASSIYPTGAGGNTIYF
CDR3nt: TGTGCCAGCAGCATATACCCCACCGGTGCGGGAGGAAACACCATATATTTT
d_gene: .
j_gene: TRBJ1-3
len: 17
abundance: .
v_gene: TRBV9

CDR3aa: CASGDEGTNSPLHF
CDR3nt: TGTGCCTCCGGGGATGAGGGAACAAATTCACCCCTCCACTTT
d_gene: .
j_gene: TRBJ1-6
len: 14
abundance: .
v_gene: TRBV19

CDR3aa: CANSFSGLGNQPQHF
CDR3nt: TGTGCCAACAGTTTTTCGGGTCTGGGCAATCAGCCCCAGCATTTT
d_gene: .
j_gene: TRBJ1-5
len: 15
abundance: .
v_gene: TRBV6-5

CDR3aa: CASSFYRPDKDF
CDR3nt: TGTGCCAGCAGTTTTTATCGCCCCGATAAGGACTTC
d_gene: .
j_gene: TRBJ2-5
len: 12
abundance: .
v_gene: TRBV27

CDR3aa: CASSLGGYPEQYF
CDR3nt: TGCGCCAGCAGCTTGGGTGGGTACCCCGAGCAGTACTTC
d_gene: .
j_gene: TRBJ2-7
len: 13
abundance: .
v_gene: TRBV5-1

CDR3aa: CASSLYRGQNTEAFF
CDR3nt: TGTGCCAGCAGCTTGTACAGGGGCCAAAACACTGAAGCTTTCTTT
d_gene: TRBD1
j_gene: TRBJ1-1
len: 15
abundance: .
v_gene: TRBV5-5

CDR3aa: CASSEQGARQPQHF
CDR3nt: TGTGCCAGCAGTGAACAGGGGGCTCGCCAGCCCCAGCATTTT
d_gene: TRBD1
j_gene: TRBJ1-5
len: 14
abundance: .
v_gene: TRBV2

CDR3aa: CASRTRDRGYGYTF
CDR3nt: TGTGCCAGCAGGACGAGGGACAGGGGTTATGGCTACACCTTC
d_gene: TRBD1
j_gene: TRBJ1-2
len: 14
abundance: .
v_gene: TRBV6-6

CDR3aa: CASSFGGRGNTIYF
CDR3nt: TGTGCCAGCAGCTTTGGAGGGAGGGGAAACACCATATATTTT
d_gene: .
j_gene: TRBJ1-3
len: 14
abundance: once
v_gene: TRBV7-8

CDR3aa: CASSPVGLAKNIQYF
CDR3nt: TGTGCCAGCTCACCCGTCGGCCTAGCCAAAAACATTCAGTACTTC
d_gene: .
j_gene: TRBJ2-4
len: 15
abundance: .
v_gene: TRBV18

CDR3aa: CASSLGGTGDYEQYF
CDR3nt: TGTGCCAGCAGCCTGGGCGGGACAGGGGACTACGAGCAGTACTTC
d_gene: TRBD1
j_gene: TRBJ2-7
len: 15
abundance: .
v_gene: TRBV6-5

CDR3aa: CSGRQGNYGYTF
CDR3nt: TGCAGCGGGCGACAGGGGAACTATGGCTACACCTTC
d_gene: TRBD1
j_gene: TRBJ1-2
len: 12
abundance: .
v_gene: TRBV29-1

CDR3aa: CASSHGIPYEQYF
CDR3nt: TGTGCCAGCAGCCACGGGATACCCTACGAGCAGTACTTC
d_gene: .
j_gene: TRBJ2-7
len: 13
abundance: .
v_gene: TRBV6-1

CDR3aa: CSAHRTSEQFF
CDR3nt: TGCAGTGCCCATAGGACGAGTGAGCAGTTCTTC
d_gene: .
j_gene: TRBJ2-1
len: 11
abundance: .
v_gene: TRBV20-1

CDR3aa: CASSLRGSYNEQFF
CDR3nt: TGTGCCAGCAGCCTGCGGGGGAGCTACAATGAGCAGTTCTTC
d_gene: TRBD2
j_gene: TRBJ2-1
len: 14
abundance: .
v_gene: TRBV11-3

CDR3aa: CASSQEGSGANVLTF
CDR3nt: TGCGCCAGCAGCCAAGAAGGGTCTGGGGCCAACGTCCTGACTTTC
d_gene: .
j_gene: TRBJ2-6
len: 15
abundance: .
v_gene: TRBV4-1

CDR3aa: CASSQDLGQGRNEQFF
CDR3nt: TGCGCCAGCAGCCAAGACCTTGGGCAGGGGAGGAATGAGCAGTTCTTC
d_gene: .
j_gene: TRBJ2-1
len: 16
abundance: .
v_gene: TRBV4-3

CDR3aa: CASSLRETGVGSPLHF
CDR3nt: TGTGCCAGCAGCTTGCGAGAGACAGGGGTAGGCTCACCCCTCCACTTT
d_gene: TRBD1
j_gene: TRBJ1-6
len: 16
abundance: .
v_gene: TRBV5-8

CDR3aa: CASSEASGPPEEQFF
CDR3nt: TGTGCCAGCAGCGAGGCCTCGGGACCGCCCGAAGAGCAGTTCTTC
d_gene: .
j_gene: TRBJ2-1
len: 15
abundance: .
v_gene: TRBV9

CDR3aa: CASSGHDRFEKLFF
CDR3nt: TGTGCCAGCAGCGGCCACGACAGGTTTGAAAAACTGTTTTTT
d_gene: .
j_gene: TRBJ1-4
len: 14
abundance: .
v_gene: TRBV2

CDR3aa: CASSGSLTEWGRQYF
CDR3nt: TGTGCCAGCAGTGGCTCCCTAACCGAGTGGGGAAGGCAGTACTTC
d_gene: .
j_gene: TRBJ2-7
len: 15
abundance: .
v_gene: TRBV2